The rows below give T cell receptor beta chains drawn from one sample of a study of blood T cell repertoires in COVID-19. This table comes from immunoSEQ multiplex PCR, and its TCRdb copy is limited to in-frame clones, with some not included. The sample includes under 250,000 clones, roughly nine tenths of them seen just once. The sample taken for sequencing was peripheral blood. Receptors were obtained from a man aged 60 to 69 with acute or convalescent COVID-19. Each CDR3 is given with its conserved first and last residue. D genes are given only for firm matches. The size entry is marked missing in some rows and otherwise reads once, few, many or a size class.

clone_size: NA
d_call: TRBD1
j_call: TRBJ2-1
v_call: TRBV27
cdr3_aa: CASSLYPPPGQGADEQFF
cdr3_nt: TGTGCCAGCAGTTTATATCCCCCTCCGGGACAGGGGGCTGATGAGCAGTTCTTC

clone_size: NA
d_call: TRBD2
j_call: TRBJ2-2
v_call: TRBV4-3
cdr3_aa: CASSQVLIREETTGELFF
cdr3_nt: TGCGCCAGCAGCCAAGTCCTGATCCGGGAGGAGACCACCGGGGAGCTGTTTTTT

clone_size: NA
d_call: TRBD1
j_call: TRBJ1-4
v_call: TRBV9
cdr3_aa: CASSLTGGANEKLFF
cdr3_nt: TGTGCCAGCAGCCTAACAGGGGGGGCTAATGAAAAACTGTTTTTT

clone_size: NA
d_call: NA
j_call: TRBJ2-7
v_call: TRBV7-9
cdr3_aa: CASSLEQGYEQYF
cdr3_nt: TGTGCCAGCAGCTTAGAACAGGGCTACGAGCAGTACTTC

clone_size: NA
d_call: TRBD2
j_call: TRBJ2-3
v_call: TRBV3-1/TRBV3-2
cdr3_aa: CASSLTSWGGDTQYF
cdr3_nt: TGTGCCAGCAGCCTCACTAGTTGGGGGGGTGATACGCAGTATTTT

clone_size: NA
d_call: NA
j_call: TRBJ2-7
v_call: TRBV9
cdr3_aa: CASSVGLAGRYEQYF
cdr3_nt: TGTGCCAGCAGCGTGGGTTTGGCGGGAAGATACGAGCAGTACTTC

clone_size: NA
d_call: NA
j_call: TRBJ1-1
v_call: TRBV7-2
cdr3_aa: CASSPGRNTEAFF
cdr3_nt: TGTGCCAGCAGCCCCGGTAGGAACACTGAAGCTTTCTTT

clone_size: NA
d_call: NA
j_call: TRBJ2-2
v_call: TRBV5-1
cdr3_aa: CASSLDGGLGTGELFF
cdr3_nt: TGCGCCAGCAGCTTGGATGGGGGCCTTGGTACCGGGGAGCTGTTTTTT

clone_size: NA
d_call: TRBD1
j_call: TRBJ2-2
v_call: TRBV4-3
cdr3_aa: CASSPWTGSGELFF
cdr3_nt: TGCGCCAGCAGCCCCTGGACAGGGTCCGGGGAGCTGTTTTTT

clone_size: NA
d_call: TRBD2
j_call: TRBJ2-1
v_call: TRBV7-3
cdr3_aa: CASSYGLAGNNEQFF
cdr3_nt: TGTGCCAGCAGCTACGGACTAGCGGGAAACAATGAGCAGTTCTTC

clone_size: NA
d_call: TRBD2
j_call: TRBJ2-1
v_call: TRBV6-5
cdr3_aa: CASRLTSGSYNEQFF
cdr3_nt: TGTGCCAGCAGACTTACTAGCGGCTCCTACAATGAGCAGTTCTTC

clone_size: NA
d_call: NA
j_call: TRBJ2-7
v_call: TRBV6-9
cdr3_aa: CASRTDSYYEQYF
cdr3_nt: TGTGCCAGCAGAACGGACAGTTACTACGAGCAGTACTTC

clone_size: once
d_call: TRBD2
j_call: TRBJ2-7
v_call: TRBV5-4
cdr3_aa: CASSLSLAVSYEQYF
cdr3_nt: TGTGCCAGCAGCTTGTCACTAGCGGTCTCCTACGAGCAGTACTTC

clone_size: NA
d_call: TRBD2
j_call: TRBJ2-7
v_call: TRBV11-3
cdr3_aa: CASSSGTTWDEQYF
cdr3_nt: TGTGCCAGCAGCTCCGGGACTACGTGGGACGAGCAGTACTTC

clone_size: few
d_call: NA
j_call: TRBJ2-5
v_call: TRBV12-3/TRBV12-4
cdr3_aa: CASSSQVWETQYF
cdr3_nt: TGTGCCAGCAGTTCACAGGTCTGGGAGACCCAGTACTTC

clone_size: NA
d_call: TRBD1
j_call: TRBJ1-6
v_call: TRBV28
cdr3_aa: CASSLPDRTNSPLHF
cdr3_nt: TGTGCCAGCAGTTTACCGGACAGGACGAATTCACCCCTCCACTTT

clone_size: NA
d_call: NA
j_call: TRBJ2-5
v_call: TRBV15
cdr3_aa: CATSAYPPGKTQYF
cdr3_nt: TGTGCCACCAGCGCCTACCCGCCCGGGAAGACCCAGTACTTC

clone_size: NA
d_call: NA
j_call: TRBJ1-1
v_call: TRBV6-6
cdr3_aa: CASSSLRGSAEAFF
cdr3_nt: TGTGCCAGCAGTTCACTCAGGGGTTCGGCTGAAGCTTTCTTT

clone_size: NA
d_call: NA
j_call: TRBJ2-7
v_call: TRBV9
cdr3_aa: CASSVNEVGGSYEQYF
cdr3_nt: TGTGCCAGCAGCGTAAACGAAGTGGGGGGATCCTACGAGCAGTACTTC

clone_size: NA
d_call: TRBD2
j_call: TRBJ2-1
v_call: TRBV18
cdr3_aa: CASSPTSGRSYNEQFF
cdr3_nt: TGTGCCAGCTCACCGACTAGCGGCCGCTCCTACAATGAGCAGTTCTTC

clone_size: NA
d_call: TRBD1
j_call: TRBJ2-6
v_call: TRBV4-2
cdr3_aa: CASSGTGGSSGANVLTF
cdr3_nt: TGTGCCAGCAGCGGAACAGGGGGCAGTTCTGGGGCCAACGTCCTGACTTTC

clone_size: few
d_call: NA
j_call: TRBJ1-2
v_call: TRBV6-6
cdr3_aa: CASSYAYRSAPGYTF
cdr3_nt: TGTGCCAGCAGTTACGCTTACCGGAGCGCCCCTGGCTACACCTTC

clone_size: NA
d_call: NA
j_call: TRBJ2-7
v_call: TRBV28
cdr3_aa: CASREMGASSYEQYF
cdr3_nt: TGTGCCAGCAGGGAGATGGGGGCGAGCTCCTACGAGCAGTACTTC

clone_size: NA
d_call: TRBD1
j_call: TRBJ1-5
v_call: TRBV28
cdr3_aa: CASITGTGFRNQPQHF
cdr3_nt: TGTGCCAGCATTACCGGGACAGGGTTTCGCAATCAGCCCCAGCATTTT

clone_size: NA
d_call: NA
j_call: TRBJ2-1
v_call: TRBV6-5
cdr3_aa: CASTRQGGGHEQFF
cdr3_nt: TGTGCCAGCACTCGACAGGGAGGTGGCCATGAGCAGTTCTTC

clone_size: few
d_call: NA
j_call: TRBJ2-3
v_call: TRBV30
cdr3_aa: CAYVVASTDTQYF
cdr3_nt: TGTGCCTACGTGGTAGCTAGCACAGATACGCAGTATTTT

clone_size: NA
d_call: NA
j_call: TRBJ1-3
v_call: TRBV7-2
cdr3_aa: CASSSYGGNTIYF
cdr3_nt: TGTGCCAGCAGCTCCTACGGGGGAAACACCATATATTTT

clone_size: NA
d_call: NA
j_call: TRBJ2-1
v_call: TRBV3-1/TRBV3-2
cdr3_aa: CASSQVVSSEQFF
cdr3_nt: TGTGCCAGCAGCCAAGTAGTGTCCTCCGAGCAGTTCTTC

clone_size: NA
d_call: NA
j_call: TRBJ1-3
v_call: TRBV28
cdr3_aa: CASSLSTTGGNTIYF
cdr3_nt: TGTGCCAGCAGTTTGAGTACGACAGGCGGAAACACCATATATTTT

clone_size: NA
d_call: NA
j_call: TRBJ2-5
v_call: TRBV14
cdr3_aa: CASSSGTLRGETQYF
cdr3_nt: TGTGCCAGCAGCAGTGGCACTCTCAGGGGAGAGACCCAGTACTTC

clone_size: NA
d_call: TRBD1
j_call: TRBJ2-7
v_call: TRBV4-1
cdr3_aa: CASSQSAPGQGIHEQYF
cdr3_nt: TGCGCCAGCAGCCAATCGGCCCCCGGACAGGGCATCCACGAGCAGTACTTC

clone_size: NA
d_call: NA
j_call: TRBJ2-6
v_call: TRBV19
cdr3_aa: CASNPAGGAGANVLTF
cdr3_nt: TGTGCCAGTAACCCGGCCGGCGGGGCCGGGGCCAACGTCCTGACTTTC

clone_size: NA
d_call: TRBD1
j_call: TRBJ1-2
v_call: TRBV11-3
cdr3_aa: CASSLGQGGHYGYTF
cdr3_nt: TGTGCCAGCAGCTTAGGACAGGGGGGACACTATGGCTACACCTTC

clone_size: NA
d_call: NA
j_call: TRBJ2-7
v_call: TRBV18
cdr3_aa: CASSPSSDLRYAEQYF
cdr3_nt: TGTGCCAGCTCACCTAGCTCGGACTTGCGCTACGCGGAGCAGTACTTC

clone_size: NA
d_call: NA
j_call: TRBJ2-1
v_call: TRBV11-2
cdr3_aa: CASSLRQAYNEQFF
cdr3_nt: TGTGCCAGCAGCTTACGCCAGGCCTACAATGAGCAGTTCTTC

clone_size: NA
d_call: TRBD1
j_call: TRBJ1-1
v_call: TRBV7-9
cdr3_aa: CARGGTGYCRAFF
cdr3_nt: TGTGCCCGAGGTGGGACAGGGTATTGCAGAGCTTTCTTT

clone_size: NA
d_call: TRBD2
j_call: TRBJ2-1
v_call: TRBV24-1
cdr3_aa: CATSDLSGNEQFF
cdr3_nt: TGTGCCACCAGTGATTTGAGCGGGAACGAGCAGTTCTTC

clone_size: few
d_call: NA
j_call: TRBJ1-5
v_call: TRBV15
cdr3_aa: CATSRSQDQPQHF
cdr3_nt: TGTGCCACCAGCAGATCACAGGATCAGCCCCAGCATTTT

clone_size: NA
d_call: NA
j_call: TRBJ1-5
v_call: TRBV27
cdr3_aa: CASTPQGSNQPQHF
cdr3_nt: TGTGCCAGCACCCCCCAGGGTAGTAATCAGCCCCAGCATTTT

clone_size: NA
d_call: TRBD1
j_call: TRBJ1-5
v_call: TRBV27
cdr3_aa: CASSADRGPTPQHF
cdr3_nt: TGTGCCAGCAGTGCGGACAGGGGGCCGACGCCCCAGCATTTT

clone_size: NA
d_call: NA
j_call: TRBJ1-2
v_call: TRBV6-5
cdr3_aa: CASSWRGAGYTF
cdr3_nt: TGTGCCAGCAGTTGGCGGGGGGCTGGCTACACCTTC

clone_size: NA
d_call: TRBD2
j_call: TRBJ2-3
v_call: TRBV10-3
cdr3_aa: CASTATSGRDPTQYF
cdr3_nt: TGTGCCAGCACTGCGACTAGCGGGAGAGACCCCACGCAGTATTTT

clone_size: NA
d_call: TRBD2
j_call: TRBJ2-7
v_call: TRBV28
cdr3_aa: CASSSWTSGSYEQYF
cdr3_nt: TGTGCCAGCAGTTCCTGGACTAGCGGCTCCTACGAGCAGTACTTC

clone_size: NA
d_call: TRBD1
j_call: TRBJ1-4
v_call: TRBV7-9
cdr3_aa: CASSSGDRGYRNEKLFF
cdr3_nt: TGTGCCAGCAGCTCTGGGGACAGGGGTTACCGTAATGAAAAACTGTTTTTT

clone_size: NA
d_call: TRBD1
j_call: TRBJ1-5
v_call: TRBV2
cdr3_aa: CASRGQGTQPQHF
cdr3_nt: TGTGCCAGCAGAGGACAGGGGACTCAGCCCCAGCATTTT

clone_size: NA
d_call: NA
j_call: TRBJ1-5
v_call: TRBV28
cdr3_aa: CASSGTGGFSQPQHF
cdr3_nt: TGTGCCAGCAGTGGCACGGGGGGGTTTAGCCAGCCCCAGCATTTT

clone_size: NA
d_call: NA
j_call: TRBJ2-7
v_call: TRBV28
cdr3_aa: CATTLHSTYYEQYF
cdr3_nt: TGTGCCACCACCTTACATTCGACTTACTACGAGCAGTACTTC

clone_size: NA
d_call: NA
j_call: TRBJ1-1
v_call: TRBV28
cdr3_aa: CASPGKGVNTEAFF
cdr3_nt: TGTGCCAGTCCTGGAAAGGGGGTGAACACTGAAGCTTTCTTT

clone_size: NA
d_call: NA
j_call: TRBJ2-1
v_call: TRBV5-4
cdr3_aa: CASGLTTLNEQFF
cdr3_nt: TGTGCCAGCGGGCTCACCACCCTCAATGAGCAGTTCTTC

clone_size: few
d_call: NA
j_call: TRBJ2-7
v_call: TRBV7-9
cdr3_aa: CASSLQDYEQYF
cdr3_nt: TGTGCCAGCAGCTTACAGGACTACGAGCAGTACTTC

clone_size: NA
d_call: TRBD2
j_call: TRBJ2-3
v_call: TRBV2
cdr3_aa: CASSSGLAAGGDTQYF
cdr3_nt: TGTGCCAGCAGTTCGGGACTAGCGGCGGGAGGAGATACGCAGTATTTT

clone_size: NA
d_call: NA
j_call: TRBJ1-1
v_call: TRBV7-3
cdr3_aa: CASSPQTGNTEAFF
cdr3_nt: TGTGCCAGCAGCCCGCAAACAGGGAACACTGAAGCTTTCTTT

clone_size: NA
d_call: NA
j_call: TRBJ2-7
v_call: TRBV18
cdr3_aa: CASSPRRGGYEQYF
cdr3_nt: TGTGCCAGCTCACCGAGGAGGGGTGGCTACGAGCAGTACTTC

clone_size: NA
d_call: TRBD1
j_call: TRBJ1-5
v_call: TRBV19
cdr3_aa: CASSPTSGGVGNQPQHF
cdr3_nt: TGTGCCAGTAGTCCAACCTCAGGGGGCGTTGGCAATCAGCCCCAGCATTTT

clone_size: few
d_call: NA
j_call: TRBJ2-7
v_call: TRBV27
cdr3_aa: CATTDREVKQYF
cdr3_nt: TGTGCCACCACCGACAGGGAGGTAAAGCAGTACTTC